This T cell receptor beta chain was sequenced in a study of blood T cells in healthy people across ages. With respect to this clonotype: The antigen is unknown.

The study, taken as a whole, reports: Naive T cell percentage and TCR beta diversity correlated strongly. Researchers said unsorted PBMCs prevented a conclusive naive versus antigen-experienced comparison. Possibly, changes in expanded clonotypes were confounded because donor CMV status was unknown.

A second PCR of about 6 to 12 cycles used a sample-barcoded 5' primer and a J-beta primer mix. From the 5' RACE reads, TCRdb called clonotypes with MiXCR, one entry per CDR3 protein. This table holds under 1,000,000 distinct CDR3 sequences, 30% to 45% found once. The sequenced material came from blood. This receptor was taken from a man aged 18 to 29 in good health.

The CDR3, as DNA: TGTGCCTGGAGTGTCAGAGGGGGCAGTCAGCCCCAGCATTTT. This translates into CAWSVRGGSQPQHF. The J gene is TRBJ1-5, the V gene TRBV30, with TRBD1 matching over 7 bases. CDR1 is GTSNPN, CDR2 SVGIG, per germline (reference sequence). V lost 0 bases, J lost 6 bases, and 5 bases stayed unmatched. This CDR3 has 14 residues.